The text below deals with one T cell receptor (beta chain). Some clones are missing from TCRdb's copy, which holds only in-frame ones; the method was immunoSEQ multiplex PCR. The sample has approximately 360,000 clones, roughly nine tenths seen once. This sample stems from a study of blood T cell repertoires in COVID-19. The length of the CDR3 is 14 residues. V gave up 4 bases and J gave up 7 bases, with 19 bases separating them. From germline, CDR1 is SQVTM and CDR2 ANQGSEA. The genes are TRBV29-1 and TRBJ1-2; D might be TRBD1 (5 bases). Sequencing was done on a sample of peripheral blood. The sequence came from a middle-aged man with acute or convalescent COVID-19. The CDR3 coding sequence is TGCAGCGTTGCACAGGCTTTAAAATCGAGTGGCTACACCTTC. Translation: CSVAQALKSSGYTF.